The following is a TCR beta chain sequence with its context. Its antigen is unknown. The record originates from a study of cytomegalovirus exposure and HLA in healthy donors. Study observations and caveats: In a later analysis, an Asian-associated ancestry cluster reportedly showed fewer N-insertions than the roughly 690-donor mean.

With 60 Vbeta and 13 Jbeta primers, the PCR was carried out. Using immunoSEQ multiplex PCR, the repertoire was profiled, and TCRdb retains in-frame clones only, with some absent. The table shows tens of thousands of clones, with 82% occurring only once. This CDR3 has 14 residues. CDR1 is MNHNS and CDR2 is SASEGT in the germline V gene. V shed 7 bases and J 7 bases; nucleotides not matched to a gene: 7. Sequenced: PBMCs. The receptor was isolated from a woman aged 18 to 35 in good health and CMV-seronegative. This rearrangement joins TRBV6-1 to TRBJ1-4; 9 nucleotides agree with TRBD1. This chain's CDR3 is CASNPGQGIEKLFF. DNA for the CDR3: TGTGCCAGCAACCCGGGACAGGGAATTGAAAAACTGTTTTTT.